The source of this T cell receptor beta chain is a study of cytomegalovirus exposure and HLA in healthy donors. Study results and limitations: Exclusion as indistinguishable affected some V segments, including TRBV6-2 and TRBV6-3. In a later analysis, a genetic analysis reported fewer productive-TCR N-insertions in an Asian-associated ancestry cluster than the cohort average.

The germline gives CDR1 LGHNA, CDR2 YSLEER. V was clipped by 5 bases and J by 0 bases, with 7 bases between them. CDR3 length: 13 residues. Details on this clone: Its antigen remains unknown.

PCR employed 60 Vbeta and 13 Jbeta primers. The assay was immunoSEQ multiplex PCR, and TCRdb's table has in-frame clones only and misses some. Of about 120,000 clones listed, roughly 69% are singletons. This TCR was recovered from a woman between 35 and 50 years old in good health and CMV-seropositive. This sequence joins TRBV4-3 and TRBJ2-5; the D gene is possibly TRBD1 (6 bases). Sequenced: PBMCs. The chain's CDR3 is CASSRGNQETQYF. DNA of the CDR3: TGCGCCAGCAGCAGGGGGAACCAAGAGACCCAGTACTTC.